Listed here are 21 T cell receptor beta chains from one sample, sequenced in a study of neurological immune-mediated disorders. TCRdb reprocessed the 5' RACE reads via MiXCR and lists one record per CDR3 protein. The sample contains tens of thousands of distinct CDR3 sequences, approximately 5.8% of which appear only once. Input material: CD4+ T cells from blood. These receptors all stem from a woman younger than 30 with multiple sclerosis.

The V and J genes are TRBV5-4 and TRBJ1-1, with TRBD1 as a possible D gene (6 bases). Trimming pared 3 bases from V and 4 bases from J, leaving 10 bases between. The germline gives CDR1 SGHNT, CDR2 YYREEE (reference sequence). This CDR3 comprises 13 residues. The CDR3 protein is CASSSRGATEAFF. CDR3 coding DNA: TGTGCCAGCAGCTCACGGGGGGCCACTGAAGCTTTCTTT.

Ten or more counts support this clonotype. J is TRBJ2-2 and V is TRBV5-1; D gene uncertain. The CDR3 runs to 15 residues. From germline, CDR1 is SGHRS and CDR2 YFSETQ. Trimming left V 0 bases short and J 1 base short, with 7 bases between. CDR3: CASSLGHQNTGELFF. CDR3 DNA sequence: TGCGCCAGCAGCTTGGGACACCAGAACACCGGGGAGCTGTTTTTT. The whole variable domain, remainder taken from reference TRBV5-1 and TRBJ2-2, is KAGVTQTPRYLIKTRGQQVTLSCSPISGHRSVSWYQQTPGQGLQFLFEYFSETQRNKGNFPGRFSGRQFSNSRSEMNVSTLELGDSALYLCASSLGHQNTGELFFGEGSRLTVL.

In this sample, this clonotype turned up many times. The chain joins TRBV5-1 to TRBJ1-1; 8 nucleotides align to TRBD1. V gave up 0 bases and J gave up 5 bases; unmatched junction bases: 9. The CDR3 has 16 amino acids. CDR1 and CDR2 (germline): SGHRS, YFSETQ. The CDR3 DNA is TGCGCCAGCAGCTTGGATCCAGGGGGCACGTTGACTGAAGCTTTCTTT. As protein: CASSLDPGGTLTEAFF. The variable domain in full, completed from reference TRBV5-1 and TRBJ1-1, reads KAGVTQTPRYLIKTRGQQVTLSCSPISGHRSVSWYQQTPGQGLQFLFEYFSETQRNKGNFPGRFSGRQFSNSRSEMNVSTLELGDSALYLCASSLDPGGTLTEAFFGQGTRLTVV.

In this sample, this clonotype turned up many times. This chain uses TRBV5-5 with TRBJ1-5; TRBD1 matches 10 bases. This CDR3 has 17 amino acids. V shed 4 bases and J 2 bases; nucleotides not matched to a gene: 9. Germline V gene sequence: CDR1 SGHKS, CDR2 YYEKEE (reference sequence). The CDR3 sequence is CASSQGQGTLGNQPQHF. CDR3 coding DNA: TGTGCCAGCAGCCAGGGACAGGGGACCCTCGGCAATCAGCCCCAGCATTTT.

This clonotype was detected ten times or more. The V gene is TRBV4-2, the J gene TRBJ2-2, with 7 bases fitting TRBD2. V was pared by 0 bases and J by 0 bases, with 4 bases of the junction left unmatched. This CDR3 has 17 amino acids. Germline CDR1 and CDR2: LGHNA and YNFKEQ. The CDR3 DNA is TGTGCCAGCAGCCAAGATAAAGGACTAGCGAACACCGGGGAGCTGTTTTTT. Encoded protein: CASSQDKGLANTGELFF.

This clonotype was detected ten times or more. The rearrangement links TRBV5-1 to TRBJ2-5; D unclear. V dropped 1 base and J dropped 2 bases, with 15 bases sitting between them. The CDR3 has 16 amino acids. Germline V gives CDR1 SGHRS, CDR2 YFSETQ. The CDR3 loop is CASSLKDPGRQETQYF. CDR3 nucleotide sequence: TGCGCCAGCAGCTTGAAGGACCCTGGCCGTCAAGAGACCCAGTACTTC.

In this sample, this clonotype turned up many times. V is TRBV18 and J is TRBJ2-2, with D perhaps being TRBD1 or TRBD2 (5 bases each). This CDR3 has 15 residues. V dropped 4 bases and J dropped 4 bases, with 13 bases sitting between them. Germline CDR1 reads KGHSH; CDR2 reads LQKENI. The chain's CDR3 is CASSRQRAVTGELFF. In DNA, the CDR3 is TGTGCCAGCTCACGACAGAGGGCGGTCACCGGGGAGCTGTTTTTT.

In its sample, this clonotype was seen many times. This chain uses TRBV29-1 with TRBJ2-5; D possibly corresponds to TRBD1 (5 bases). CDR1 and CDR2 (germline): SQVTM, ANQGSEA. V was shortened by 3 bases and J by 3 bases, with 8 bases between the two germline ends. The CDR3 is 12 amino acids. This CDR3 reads CSVDPGKETQYF. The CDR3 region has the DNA TGCAGCGTTGATCCAGGGAAAGAGACCCAGTACTTC.

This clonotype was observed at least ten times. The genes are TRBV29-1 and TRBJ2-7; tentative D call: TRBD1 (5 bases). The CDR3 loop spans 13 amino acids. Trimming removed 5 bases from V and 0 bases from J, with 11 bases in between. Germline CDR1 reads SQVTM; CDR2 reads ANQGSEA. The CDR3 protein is CSVLTGSSYEQYF. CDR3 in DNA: TGCAGCGTTCTAACAGGTTCCTCCTACGAGCAGTACTTC.

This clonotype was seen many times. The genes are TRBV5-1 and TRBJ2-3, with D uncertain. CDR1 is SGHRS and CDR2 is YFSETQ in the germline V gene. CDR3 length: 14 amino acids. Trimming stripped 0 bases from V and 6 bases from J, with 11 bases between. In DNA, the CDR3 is TGCGCCAGCAGCTTGGGAGACTTCGCGGATACGCAGTATTTT. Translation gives CASSLGDFADTQYF.

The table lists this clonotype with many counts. In DNA form, the CDR3 reads TGCGCCAGCAGCCGGGACGGGGTGGTGGAGACCCAGTACTTC. This gives the protein CASSRDGVVETQYF. This rearrangement joins TRBV5-1 to TRBJ2-5, with D perhaps TRBD1 or TRBD2 (5 bases each). Germline CDR1 SGHRS, CDR2 YFSETQ. The CDR3 is 14 amino acids. V lost 4 bases to trimming and J lost 5 bases, with 15 bases between them.

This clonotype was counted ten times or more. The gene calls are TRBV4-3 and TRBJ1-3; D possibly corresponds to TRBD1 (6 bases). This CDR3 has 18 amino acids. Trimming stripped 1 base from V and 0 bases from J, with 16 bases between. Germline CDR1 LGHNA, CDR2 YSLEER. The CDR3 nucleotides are TGCGCCAGCAGCCAAGGTGCAAACAGGGACCCCTCTGGAAACACCATATATTTT. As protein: CASSQGANRDPSGNTIYF.

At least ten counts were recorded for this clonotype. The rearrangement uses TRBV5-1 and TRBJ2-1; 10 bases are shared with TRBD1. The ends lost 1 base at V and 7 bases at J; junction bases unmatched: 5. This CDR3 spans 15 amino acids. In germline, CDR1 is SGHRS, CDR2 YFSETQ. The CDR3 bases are TGCGCCAGCAGCTTGCAGGGGACAGGGGTGAATGAGCAGTTCTTC. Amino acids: CASSLQGTGVNEQFF.

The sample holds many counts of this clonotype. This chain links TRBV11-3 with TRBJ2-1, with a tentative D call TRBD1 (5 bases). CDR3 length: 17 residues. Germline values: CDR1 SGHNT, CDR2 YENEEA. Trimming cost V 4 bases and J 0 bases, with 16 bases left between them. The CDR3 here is CASSSHHGARSYNEQFF. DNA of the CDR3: TGTGCCAGCAGCTCGCACCATGGGGCCCGCTCCTACAATGAGCAGTTCTTC.

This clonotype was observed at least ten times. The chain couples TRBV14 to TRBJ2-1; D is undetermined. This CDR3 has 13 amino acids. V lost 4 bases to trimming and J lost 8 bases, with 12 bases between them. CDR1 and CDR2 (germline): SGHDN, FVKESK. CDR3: CASSLESRHEQFF. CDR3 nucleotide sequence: TGTGCCAGCAGCCTCGAAAGTCGGCATGAGCAGTTCTTC.

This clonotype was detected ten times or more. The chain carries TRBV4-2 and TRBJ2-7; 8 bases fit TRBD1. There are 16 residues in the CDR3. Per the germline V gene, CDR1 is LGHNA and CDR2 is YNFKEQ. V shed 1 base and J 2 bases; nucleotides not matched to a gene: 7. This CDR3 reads CASSQVTGQATYEQYF. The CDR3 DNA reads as TGTGCCAGCAGCCAAGTGACGGGACAGGCGACCTACGAGCAGTACTTC.

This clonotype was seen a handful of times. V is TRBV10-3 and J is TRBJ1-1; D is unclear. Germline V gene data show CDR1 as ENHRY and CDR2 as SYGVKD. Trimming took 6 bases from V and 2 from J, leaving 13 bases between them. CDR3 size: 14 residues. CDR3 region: CAIRKSGENTEAFF. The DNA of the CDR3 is TGTGCCATCAGGAAGTCTGGGGAAAACACTGAAGCTTTCTTT.

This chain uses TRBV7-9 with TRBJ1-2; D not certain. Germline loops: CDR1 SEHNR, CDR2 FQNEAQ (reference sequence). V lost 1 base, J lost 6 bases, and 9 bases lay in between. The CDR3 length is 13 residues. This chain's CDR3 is CASSLVRSNGYTF. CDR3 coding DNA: TGTGCCAGCAGCTTAGTCAGATCCAATGGCTACACCTTC.

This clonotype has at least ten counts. CDR3: CASRGFGNGYTF. CDR3 DNA: TGTGCCAGCAGGGGGTTCGGGAATGGCTACACCTTC. The chain joins TRBV2 to TRBJ1-2; D ambiguous. Germline CDR1 and CDR2: SNHLY and FYNNEI. Trimming cost V 6 bases and J 6 bases, with 11 bases left between them. This CDR3 region has 12 residues.

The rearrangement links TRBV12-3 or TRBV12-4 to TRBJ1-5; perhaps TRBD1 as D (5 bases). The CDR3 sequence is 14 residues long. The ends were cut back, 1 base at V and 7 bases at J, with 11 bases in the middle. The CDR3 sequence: CASSLGGGAQPQHF. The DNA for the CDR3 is TGTGCCAGCAGTTTAGGTGGAGGGGCACAGCCCCAGCATTTT.

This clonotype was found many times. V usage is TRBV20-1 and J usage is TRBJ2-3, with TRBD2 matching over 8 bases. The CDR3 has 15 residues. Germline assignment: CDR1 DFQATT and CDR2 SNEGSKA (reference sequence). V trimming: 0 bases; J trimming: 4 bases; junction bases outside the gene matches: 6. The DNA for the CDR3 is TGCAGTGCTAGAGATGCCGGAGCGGGGGCAGATACGCAGTATTTT. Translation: CSARDAGAGADTQYF.